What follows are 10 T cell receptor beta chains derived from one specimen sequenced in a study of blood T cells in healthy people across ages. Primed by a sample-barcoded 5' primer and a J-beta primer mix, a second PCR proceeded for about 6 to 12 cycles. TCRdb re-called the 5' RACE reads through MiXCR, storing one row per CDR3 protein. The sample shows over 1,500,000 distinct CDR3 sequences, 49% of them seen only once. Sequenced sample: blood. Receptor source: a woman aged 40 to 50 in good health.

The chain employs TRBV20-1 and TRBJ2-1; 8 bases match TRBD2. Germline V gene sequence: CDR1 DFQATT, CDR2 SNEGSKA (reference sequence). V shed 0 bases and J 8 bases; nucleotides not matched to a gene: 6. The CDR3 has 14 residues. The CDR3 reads CSARDGAGGHEQFF. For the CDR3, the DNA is TGCAGTGCTAGAGATGGGGCGGGGGGCCATGAGCAGTTCTTC.

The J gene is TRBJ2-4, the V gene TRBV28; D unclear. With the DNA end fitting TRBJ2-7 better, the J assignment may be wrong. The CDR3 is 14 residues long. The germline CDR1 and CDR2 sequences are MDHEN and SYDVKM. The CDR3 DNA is TGTGCCAGCAGCCGTGGCCAGACCCAAAGCGAGCAGTACTTC. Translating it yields CASSRGQTQSEQYF.

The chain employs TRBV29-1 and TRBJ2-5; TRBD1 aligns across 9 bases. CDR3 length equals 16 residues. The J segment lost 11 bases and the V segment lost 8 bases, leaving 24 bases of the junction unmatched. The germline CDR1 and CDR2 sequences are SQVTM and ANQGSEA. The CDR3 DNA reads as TGCAGCACAAATGGGAGGGACAGGGACGGAAACAATGAGCAGTACTTC. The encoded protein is CSTNGRDRDGNNEQYF.

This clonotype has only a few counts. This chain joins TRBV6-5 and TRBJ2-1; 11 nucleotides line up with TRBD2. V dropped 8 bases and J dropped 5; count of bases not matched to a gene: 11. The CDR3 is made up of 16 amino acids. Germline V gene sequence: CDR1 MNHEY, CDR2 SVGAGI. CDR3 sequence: CASGANSGGVHNEQFF. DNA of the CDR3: TGTGCCAGCGGGGCTAATAGCGGGGGGGTCCACAATGAGCAGTTCTTC.

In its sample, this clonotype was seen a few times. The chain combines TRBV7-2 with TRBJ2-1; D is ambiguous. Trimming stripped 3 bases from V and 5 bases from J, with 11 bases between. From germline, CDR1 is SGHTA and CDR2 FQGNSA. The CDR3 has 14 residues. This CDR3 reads CASSFYGSDNEQFF. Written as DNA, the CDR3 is TGTGCCAGCAGCTTTTACGGTTCCGACAATGAGCAGTTCTTC.

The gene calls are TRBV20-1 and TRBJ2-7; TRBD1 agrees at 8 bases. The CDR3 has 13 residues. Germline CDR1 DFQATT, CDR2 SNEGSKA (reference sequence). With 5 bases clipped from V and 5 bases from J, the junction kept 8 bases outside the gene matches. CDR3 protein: CSAPTRGRNEQYF. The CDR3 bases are TGCAGTGCTCCAACCAGGGGGCGGAACGAGCAGTACTTC.

The CDR3 DNA follows: TGTGCCAGCAGCCAGTCCGATAGGACAGGGGGCGGGGAGACCCAGTACTTC. It translates to CASSQSDRTGGGETQYF. The chain carries TRBV4-2 and TRBJ2-5, with 11 bases that match TRBD1. Germline CDR1 is LGHNA and CDR2 is YNFKEQ. Unmatched junction bases numbered 11, after V lost 3 bases and J lost 5 bases. This CDR3 region has 17 residues.

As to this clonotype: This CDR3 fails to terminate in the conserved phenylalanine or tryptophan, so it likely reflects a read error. DNA of the CDR3: TGTGCCAGCAGCTTCGGACAGGCCTCCTACAATGAGCAGTACGTC. Translated: CASSFGQASYNEQYV. The V and J genes are TRBV5-8 and TRBJ2-5; 7 positions match TRBD1. Trimming took 2 bases from V and 11 from J; bases not matched to a gene: 15. The length of the CDR3 is 15 residues. Germline CDR1 SGHTS, CDR2 YDEGEE.

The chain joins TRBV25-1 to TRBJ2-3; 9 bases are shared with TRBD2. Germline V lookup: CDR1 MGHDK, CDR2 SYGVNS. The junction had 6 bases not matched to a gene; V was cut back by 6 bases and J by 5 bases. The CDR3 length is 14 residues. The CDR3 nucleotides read TGTGCCAGCAGCCAGCGGGGGGCCGGAGATACGCAGTATTTT. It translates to CASSQRGAGDTQYF.

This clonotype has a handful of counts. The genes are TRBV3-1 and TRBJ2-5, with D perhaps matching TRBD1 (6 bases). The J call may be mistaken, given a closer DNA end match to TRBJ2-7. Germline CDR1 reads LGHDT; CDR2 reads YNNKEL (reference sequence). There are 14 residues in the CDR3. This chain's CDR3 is CASSSLQGTYEQYF. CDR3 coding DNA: TGTGCCAGCAGCTCACTACAGGGTACATACGAGCAGTACTTC.